The 21 T cell receptor beta chains given below trace back to one sample, sequenced in a study of blood T cell repertoires in COVID-19 (dated by TCRdb to 2018 to 2021). Library preparation was by the immunoSEQ multiplex PCR assay. Entries here come from immuneACCESS through TCRdb and include only in-frame sequences with V and J called. Some clones fail to appear in such tables; in the studies checked, an unresolved V gene covers under half of the shortfall, and the cause of the remainder is unknown. This sample holds over 350,000 clones; about 85% were observed only once. The top ten clonotypes cover under 2.5% of the sample. Sequenced: PBMCs or T cells enriched from blood (not recorded which). Receptors originate from a woman under 30 with acute COVID-19.

The chain's CDR3 is CATGRGGTEAFF. The DNA of the CDR3 is TGTGCCACGGGCAGGGGCGGGACTGAAGCTTTCTTT. The chain links TRBV19 to TRBJ1-1, with a weak D call TRBD1 (6 bases). CDR1 is LNHDA, CDR2 SQIVND, per germline (reference sequence). This CDR3 has 12 residues. The V end was cut by 10 bases, the J end by 5 bases, with 14 bases between.

The chain combines TRBV25-1 with TRBJ1-4, with D perhaps matching TRBD1 (6 bases). The CDR3 is 16 amino acids. The V end lost 6 bases, the J end lost 5 bases, and 19 bases lay between the germline ends. Germline V gene data show CDR1 as MGHDK and CDR2 as SYGVNS. CDR3 nucleotide sequence: TGTGCCAGCAGCAAATGGGGGGGCCAGATCAATGAAAAACTGTTTTTT. Its translation is CASSKWGGQINEKLFF.

The chain carries TRBV30 and TRBJ1-1; D is unresolved. Trimming left V 4 bases short and J 3 bases short, with 12 bases between. CDR3 length: 13 residues. Germline CDR1 GTSNPN, CDR2 SVGIG (reference sequence). Written as DNA, the CDR3 is TGTGCCTGGAATCGACAAACCTACACTGAAGCTTTCTTT. Its translation: CAWNRQTYTEAFF. Full variable domain (outside the CDR3, taken from reference TRBV30 and TRBJ1-1): SQTIHQWPATLVQPVGSPLSLECTVEGTSNPNLYWYRQAAGRGLQLLFYSVGIGQISSEVPQNLSASRPQDRQFILSSKKLLLSDSGFYLCAWNRQTYTEAFFGQGTRLTVV.

The rearrangement uses TRBV10-3 and TRBJ2-1; 11 nucleotides line up with TRBD2. The CDR3 has 15 amino acids. With V trimmed by 5 bases and J by 5 bases, 5 bases remained unmatched. Germline-derived CDR1 and CDR2 are ENHRY and SYGVKD. The CDR3: CAISSGTSGNNEQFF. The CDR3 bases are TGTGCCATCAGTTCCGGGACTAGCGGCAACAATGAGCAGTTCTTC.

The chain uses TRBV5-1 and TRBJ1-1, with a weak D call TRBD1 (5 bases). Germline V lookup: CDR1 SGHRS, CDR2 YFSETQ. V was trimmed by 5 bases and J by 2 bases, leaving 16 bases between them. This CDR3 contains 15 residues. Here the CDR3 DNA reads TGCGCCAGCAGGCAGGGCGGTACATTCAACACTGAAGCTTTCTTT. Translated, it gives CASRQGGTFNTEAFF.

This chain uses TRBV5-8 with TRBJ2-1; 8 bases line up with TRBD1. Germline V gene lookup returns CDR1 SGHTS and CDR2 YDEGEE. The CDR3 extends over 15 amino acids. Losses at the gene ends were 4 bases for V and 4 bases for J; bases not matched to a gene: 7. CDR3: CASSKGQGSYNEQFF. CDR3 sequence (DNA): TGTGCCAGCAGCAAAGGACAGGGCTCATACAATGAGCAGTTCTTC.

The V call is TRBV9, the J call TRBJ2-5, with D uncertain. This CDR3 region has 15 residues. CDR1 SGDLS and CDR2 YYNGEE come from the germline V gene. V dropped 0 bases and J dropped 4 bases, with 13 bases sitting between them. This chain's CDR3 is CASSVGTLGTETQYF. The CDR3 nucleotides are TGTGCCAGCAGCGTAGGAACTCTAGGTACAGAGACCCAGTACTTC.

The chain uses TRBV28 and TRBJ2-7; 7 nucleotides align to TRBD1. The CDR3 totals 14 residues. Germline values: CDR1 MDHEN, CDR2 SYDVKM. The ends lost 7 bases at V and 2 bases at J; junction bases unmatched: 8. The CDR3 nucleotides are TGTGCCAGCACCAAGACAGGGACCGCCTACGAGCAGTACTTC. This codes for CASTKTGTAYEQYF.

This chain links TRBV7-3 with TRBJ1-1, with 8 bases lining up with TRBD1. Looked up from germline, CDR1 is SGHTA and CDR2 is FQGTGA. This CDR3 is 15 amino acids long. V lost 7 bases and J lost 2; bases outside the gene matches: 9. The CDR3 sequence is CASMGTGYPNTEAFF. DNA of the CDR3: TGTGCCAGCATGGGGACAGGTTATCCAAACACTGAAGCTTTCTTT.

This rearrangement joins TRBV5-1 to TRBJ1-5, with TRBD1 matching over 7 bases. J gave up 4 bases and V 4 bases, and 5 bases lay outside the gene matches. The germline V gene has CDR1 SGHRS and CDR2 YFSETQ. The CDR3 has 14 residues. The DNA of the CDR3 is TGCGCCAGCAGCGCCGGGACAGAAAATCAGCCCCAGCATTTT. It translates to CASSAGTENQPQHF.

This clone was picked up a small number of times. The V call is TRBV9, the J call TRBJ2-1; a possible D gene is TRBD2 (6 bases). Trimming shortened V by 0 bases and J by 8 bases, and 15 bases separated the two germline ends. CDR3 length: 15 residues. The germline V gene encodes CDR1 SGDLS and CDR2 YYNGEE. The CDR3 protein is CASSVGGGISYEQFF. DNA of the CDR3: TGTGCCAGCAGCGTAGGGGGCGGGATAAGTTATGAGCAGTTCTTC.

This chain connects TRBV19 to TRBJ1-2; no firm D call. The germline V gene encodes CDR1 LNHDA and CDR2 SQIVND (reference sequence). The CDR3 sequence is 12 residues long. Trimming removed 9 bases from V and 4 bases from J, with 12 bases in between. CDR3 amino acids: CASQPGGYGYTF. Here the CDR3 DNA reads TGTGCCAGCCAACCGGGAGGCTATGGCTACACCTTC.

The chain combines TRBV28 with TRBJ1-2, with D perhaps matching TRBD1 (5 bases). The CDR3 is 15 residues long. The germline gives CDR1 MDHEN, CDR2 SYDVKM. The germline V and J ends were trimmed by 10 bases and 4 bases, with 22 bases remaining between them. As DNA, the CDR3 is TGTGCCACAGGAGGGGAAGGCGGAATTACCTATGGCTACACCTTC. Its translation: CATGGEGGITYGYTF.

The V call is TRBV20-1, the J call TRBJ2-3, with D uncertain. The CDR3 consists of 13 residues. V lost 6 bases and J lost 1, with 11 bases in between. Germline V gene sequence: CDR1 DFQATT, CDR2 SNEGSKA (reference sequence). The CDR3 DNA reads as TGCAGTGCGAGTAAAACAGGCACAGATACGCAGTATTTT. Protein sequence: CSASKTGTDTQYF.

This chain joins TRBV19 and TRBJ1-2, with 8 bases aligning to TRBD1. The germline CDR1 and CDR2 sequences are LNHDA and SQIVND (reference sequence). V shed 6 bases and J 4 bases; nucleotides not matched to a gene: 4. This CDR3 is built from 13 residues. Here the CDR3 reads CASRRTGLYGYTF. DNA for the CDR3: TGTGCCAGTAGACGGACAGGGCTCTATGGCTACACCTTC.

About this clone: Sequence at one end of the junction differs from germline and may be a read error. J is TRBJ1-1 and V is TRBV7-7; D ambiguous. CDR3 length: 13 amino acids. In germline, CDR1 is SSHAT, CDR2 FNYEAQ (reference sequence). This chain's CDR3 is CASSVDKNTEAFF. CDR3 in DNA: TGTGCTAGCAGCGTTGACAAGAACACTGAAGCTTTCTTT. Supplemented by reference TRBV7-7 and TRBJ1-1, the full variable domain reads GAGVSQSPRYKVTKRGQDVTLRCDPISSHATLYWYQQALGQGPEFLTYFNYEAQPDKSGLPSDRFSAERPEGSISTLTIQRTEQRDSAMYRCASSVDKNTEAFFGQGTRLTVV.

The rearrangement joins TRBV7-9 to TRBJ1-3; possible D gene TRBD1, 6 bases. The CDR3 extends over 13 amino acids. Per germline, CDR1 SEHNR and CDR2 FQNEAQ (reference sequence). V gave up 0 bases and J gave up 8 bases, with 8 bases separating them. Here the CDR3 DNA reads TGTGCCAGCAGCTTAGCAGGGGGAGACACCATATATTTT. Translating gives CASSLAGGDTIYF.

The chain joins TRBV5-8 to TRBJ1-4; no clear D. V lost 5 bases to trimming and J lost 11 bases, with 13 bases between them. The CDR3 has 12 amino acids. The V gene's germline CDR1 is SGHTS and CDR2 YDEGEE. The CDR3 nucleotides read TGTGCCAGCAGTCCACGGGGAGGGAAACTGTTTTTT. Translation: CASSPRGGKLFF.

This sequence joins TRBV30 and TRBJ2-2; TRBD2 aligns across 7 bases. Germline V gene data show CDR1 as GTSNPN and CDR2 as SVGIG (reference sequence). J lost 0 bases, V lost 3 bases, and 4 bases had no gene match. This CDR3 region has 15 residues. CDR3 loop: CAWRAGPANTGELFF. CDR3 coding DNA: TGTGCCTGGAGAGCGGGGCCGGCGAACACCGGGGAGCTGTTTTTT.

This chain joins TRBV9 and TRBJ1-6; D uncertain. The CDR3 has 14 amino acids. V was clipped by 0 bases and J by 5 bases, with 6 bases between them. CDR1 SGDLS and CDR2 YYNGEE come from the germline V gene. CDR3 amino acids: CASSVVQNNSPLHF. As DNA, the CDR3 is TGTGCCAGCAGCGTAGTTCAGAATAATTCACCCCTCCACTTT.

This chain links TRBV2 with TRBJ2-7; D unresolved. The CDR3 has 13 residues. Germline loops: CDR1 SNHLY, CDR2 FYNNEI. Between the trimmed V and J ends, which lost 2 bases and 2 bases, there was a span of 7 bases. DNA of the CDR3: TGTGCCAGCAGTGAAATTGAGACCTACGAGCAGTACTTC. This encodes CASSEIETYEQYF.